This TCR beta chain was identified in a study of T cells in Graves' hyperthyroidism and ophthalmopathy. General study findings and limits: Ophthalmopathy, as predicted by the model, came a median approximately 5.9 months after the prediction.

Concerning this clonotype itself: The antigen is unknown.

Newly diagnosed patients aged 18 to 65 had hyperthyroidism of under 2 months' duration. The PBMCs were taken from under 12 ml of fresh peripheral blood. TCR beta CDR3 region amplification was performed from RNA transcripts. The primer set for the first-round RT-PCR of the TCR CDR3 was HTBI. In TCRdb, the multiplex PCR reads were re-called with MiXCR into one record per CDR3 protein. Of 400,000 to 600,000 distinct CDR3 sequences listed, more than 20% were seen once; the top ten hold more than 25%. Germline CDR1 is SQVTM and CDR2 is ANQGSEA. V was clipped by 6 bases and J by 1 base; unmatched bases: 5. This CDR3 is 13 amino acids long.

This clonotype was obtained from a man younger than 35 with Graves' hyperthyroidism. Specimen: blood. The chain uses TRBV29-1 and TRBJ1-1; 7 bases map to TRBD1. The CDR3 bases are TGCAGCGTCGCCCAGGGGGGGAACACTGAAGCTTTCTTT. Encoded protein: CSVAQGGNTEAFF.